This T cell receptor beta chain was sequenced during a study of T cell responses to AZD1222 COVID-19 vaccine (dated by TCRdb to about 2021). The study in broad terms: AZD1222 recipients with second doses at about 4 weeks or about 12 weeks were pooled, because spike-specific TCR depth and breadth did not differ between schedules. Trial participants were enrolled by age into 18-55, 56-69 and 70-plus year subgroups, with about 150, 28 and 57 TCR-sequenced participants respectively. A total of approximately 230 trial participants underwent TCR sequencing, of whom roughly 210 received two doses of AZD1222 and some 26 received two doses of the MenACWY control vaccine. Paper-wide results and their limitations: In the small 56-69-year group, the increase in depth fell short of significance, most likely because of low power. Reportedly, almost half of the unique spike-specific TCRs recognized epitopes lying outside the regions that are mutated in the B.1.351 and B.1.1.7 variants. After two AZD1222 doses, both the breadth and the depth of spike-specific TCRs were significantly higher than at day 0 and than in MenACWY recipients. Most participants were white British and females outnumbered males, and the authors suggested that clonal diversity may have been underestimated. Only six AZD1222 recipients were SARS-CoV-2 seropositive at baseline, limiting conclusions about previously exposed vaccinees. Because no samples from the day 14 peak response were available, repertoires could be characterized only after the peak T cell response. The vaccine-associated CD4 TCRs covered the entire spike protein, and the dominant responses fell in regions 160-218 and 743-854.

The CDR3 regions of human TCRbeta chains were analyzed by immunosequencing. Regarding the original processing steps: Repertoire TCRs were checked for matches against a reference library of SARS-CoV-2-specific TCRs that had been generated using the MIRA antigen-specificity platform. Breadth was defined as the fraction of unique TCRs that were SARS-CoV-2-associated. Depth was defined as the fraction of total T cells that were SARS-CoV-2-associated. Using the MIRA data, every spike-specific TCR was mapped to the spike region that the TCR reacted to and assigned to either a CD4 or a CD8 class. Log10-transformed breadth and depth values were compared by one-way ANOVA with Sidak's multiple comparisons tests. In its TCRdb copy, this immuneACCESS table keeps in-frame sequences only and misses some clones. Where compared with another copy, unresolved V genes explain less than half of these, and the others have no known cause. V and J calls plus clone size are reproduced from that table; the DNA served to infer D and trimming. Present in this sample are more than 150,000 clones, approximately 86% of which were seen just once. The top ten clones comprise 0.4% to 0.5% of the sample.

The germline V gene (reference sequence) supplies CDR1 DFQATT and CDR2 SNEGSKA. V is shortened by 6 bases, J by 2 bases, and the region joining them spans 4 bases. Including the terminal cysteine and phenylalanine, the CDR3 comprises 10 residues. CDR3 DNA is the only sequence kept; it has 30 bases, read in frame from the first base. In regard to this clone: This clone's antigen is unknown. No quality values exist for individual bases; no much larger clone is one base distant. The sample holds other DNA sequences that translate to the same CDR3.

Reading the label with the study, this specimen's time point is: baseline before first vaccination. Vaccinee samples were obtained from the UK trials COV001 and COV002, which included a single-blind randomized controlled phase 2/3 trial of AZD1222 (ChAdOx1 nCoV-19) in healthy adults. For TCRbeta chain sequencing, PBMC samples were collected from trial participants at day 0 and at day 28 after the second dose. This clonotype was obtained from an adult in good health. Sequences were derived from peripheral blood, sampled on day 0 of AZD1222 vaccination. The chain is assembled from TRBV20-1 and TRBJ2-5; the D gene is not confidently resolved. CDR3 reads: CSARQETQYF. In nucleotides, the sequence is TGCAGTGCGAGACAAGAGACCCAGTACTTC.